This TCR beta chain appears in the sequencing data of a study of shared clonotypes between healthy human individuals. Germline values: CDR1 LNHDA, CDR2 SQIVND (reference sequence). The CDR3 covers 16 residues. Unmatched junction bases numbered 6, after V lost 3 bases and J lost 6 bases. The protocol was immunoSEQ multiplex PCR, while the TCRdb copy is restricted to in-frame clones and leaves out a portion. The table includes roughly 1,500,000 clones, 95% to 99% detected once. This rearrangement joins TRBV19 to TRBJ1-5; TRBD1 matches at 12 bases. The TCR comes from a man aged 30 to 39 in good health. Sequencing input: naive CD4+ T cells sorted from blood. Subset: CD45RA+ positively selected. CDR3 nucleotide sequence: TGTGCCAGTAGTATGGGGACAGGGGGCTTGAGTCAGCCCCAGCATTTT. It is translated as CASSMGTGGLSQPQHF. Using reference TRBV19 and TRBJ1-5 for the parts outside the CDR3, the full variable domain is DGGITQSPKYLFRKEGQNVTLSCEQNLNHDAMYWYRQDPGQGLRLIYYSQIVNDFQKGDIAEGYSVSREKKESFPLTVTSAQKNPTAFYLCASSMGTGGLSQPQHFGDGTRLSIL.